This TCR beta chain was sequenced during a study of cytomegalovirus exposure and HLA in healthy donors. Study in general: The early release's HLA-typed donors yielded roughly 85 million unique TCRs.

Trimming at V came to 5 bases and at J to 5 bases, leaving 5 bases not matched to a gene. The germline V gene encodes CDR1 SGHTA and CDR2 FQGNSA. This CDR3 is 14 amino acids long. PCR was performed using 60 Vbeta and 13 Jbeta primers. Generated by immunoSEQ multiplex PCR, the TCRdb table keeps only in-frame clones and is missing some. The sample's table shows roughly 100,000 clones. Concerning this clone itself: Its specificity is not known.

Study findings and constraints: Cytomegalovirus-associated status was assigned to about 150 TCR beta chains. While the bulk of TCR sequences proved rare, some public TCRs turned up in many donors. Further analysis was carried out later, and it showed several of the most significant clusters appearing linked to common viral pathogens.

Material for sequencing was PBMCs. This chain joins TRBV7-2 and TRBJ2-5, with 10 bases that match TRBD2. This TCR came from a man between 40 and 49 years old in good health and CMV-seronegative. Here the CDR3 reads CASSPLAGVETQYF. The CDR3 DNA reads TGTGCCAGCAGCCCCCTAGCGGGAGTGGAGACCCAGTACTTC.